The 21 T cell receptor beta chains in this list originate from one sample, sequenced in a study of shared clonotypes between healthy human individuals. Cells designated naive CD8 were CD45RO-negative and were positively selected for CCR7, with terminally differentiated effector memory CD45RA+ cells excluded. The data were produced by immunoSEQ multiplex PCR, yet TCRdb's version contains in-frame clones alone and is incomplete. There are around 620,000 clones in the sample; 85% to 95% occur only once, and 0.11% lies in the top ten. The specimen was naive CD8+ T cells sorted from blood. The receptors were gathered from a woman aged 25 to 39 in good health.

This rearrangement joins TRBV15 to TRBJ2-5, with TRBD1 matching over 8 bases. J gave up 5 bases and V 6 bases, and 8 bases lay outside the gene matches. The CDR3 is made up of 14 amino acids. The germline V gene encodes CDR1 LNHNV and CDR2 YYDKDF (reference sequence). The CDR3 bases are TGTGCCACCAGATCGGGACAGGCGGAGGAGACCCAGTACTTC. This codes for CATRSGQAEETQYF.

In DNA form, the CDR3 reads TGCGCCAGCTATGCGGAACAGAGCACAGATACGCAGTATTTT. It codes for CASYAEQSTDTQYF. The chain couples TRBV23-1 to TRBJ2-3, with no clear D. TRBV23-1 is annotated as an ORF whose role is uncertain. Between the trimmed V and J ends, which lost 8 bases and 0 bases, there was a span of 12 bases. The CDR3 runs to 14 residues.

This clone is a singleton in its sample. The chain links TRBV27 to TRBJ2-6; D call uncertain. Germline loops: CDR1 MNHEY, CDR2 SMNVEV (reference sequence). The V and J ends lost 6 bases and 1 base respectively, with 7 bases between them. CDR3 length: 14 amino acids. In nucleotides, the CDR3 is TGTGCCAGCAGGGGGTGGTCTGGGGCCAACGTCCTGACTTTC. It yields the protein CASRGWSGANVLTF. The full variable domain, with the rest looked up from reference TRBV27 and TRBJ2-6, is EAQVTQNPRYLITVTGKKLTVTCSQNMNHEYMSWYRQDPGLGLRQIYYSMNVEVTDKGDVPEGYKVSRKEKRNFPLILESPSPNQTSLYFCASRGWSGANVLTFGAGSRLTVL.

The V and J genes are TRBV28 and TRBJ2-3, with 10 bases that match TRBD2. CDR1 is MDHEN, CDR2 SYDVKM, per germline. V was pared by 10 bases and J by 3 bases, with 10 bases of the junction left unmatched. The length of the CDR3 is 15 residues. CDR3 in amino acids: CATEGISGRTDTQYF. CDR3 sequence (DNA): TGTGCCACCGAAGGAATTAGCGGGAGGACAGATACGCAGTATTTT.

The chain employs TRBV9 and TRBJ2-5; 10 nucleotides match TRBD2. Germline V gives CDR1 SGDLS, CDR2 YYNGEE. This CDR3 is 16 amino acids long. The V and J ends lost 4 bases and 5 bases, in that order; junction bases with no gene match: 11. The CDR3 is CASSTGLATALETQYF. CDR3 sequence (DNA): TGTGCCAGCAGCACGGGACTAGCGACCGCTCTGGAGACCCAGTACTTC. Full variable domain (remainder filled in from reference TRBV9 and TRBJ2-5): DSGVTQTPKHLITATGQRVTLRCSPRSGDLSVYWYQQSLDQGLQFLIQYYNGEERAKGNILERFSAQQFPDLHSELNLSSLELGDSALYFCASSTGLATALETQYFGPGTRLLVL.

The chain combines TRBV7-6 with TRBJ2-5; D is ambiguous. Germline V CDR1 and CDR2: SGHVS, FNYEAQ. This CDR3 has 16 amino acids. Trimming left V 1 base short and J 4 bases short, with 16 bases between. CDR3 in amino acids: CASSLVAVGKSETQYF. As DNA, the CDR3 is TGTGCCAGCAGCTTAGTCGCGGTTGGTAAATCAGAGACCCAGTACTTC.

The chain carries TRBV5-1 and TRBJ2-7, with 9 bases matching TRBD2. The CDR3 contains 19 residues. The germline V gene has CDR1 SGHRS and CDR2 YFSETQ. V dropped 2 bases and J dropped 1; count of bases not matched to a gene: 16. DNA of the CDR3: TGCGCCAGCAGCTTAGTATCGGCCGGGTCAGCGGGAGGTTCCTACGAGCAGTACTTC. Its translation: CASSLVSAGSAGGSYEQYF.

The chain joins TRBV27 to TRBJ2-7, with a tentative D call TRBD2 (6 bases). CDR1 and CDR2 (germline): MNHEY, SMNVEV (reference sequence). V was clipped by 6 bases and J by 3 bases, with 21 bases between them. This CDR3 comprises 16 residues. CDR3 region: CASSPWGAGGIYEQYF. CDR3 nucleotide sequence: TGTGCCAGCAGCCCCTGGGGCGCGGGCGGGATCTACGAGCAGTACTTC.

This chain joins TRBV10-3 and TRBJ2-7; maybe TRBD2 (5 bases). Between the trimmed V and J ends, which lost 4 bases and 0 bases, there was a span of 13 bases. CDR3 size: 15 residues. Germline V gene data show CDR1 as ENHRY and CDR2 as SYGVKD. CDR3 residues: CAISAELGISYEQYF. For the CDR3, the DNA is TGTGCCATCAGTGCCGAACTAGGGATCTCCTACGAGCAGTACTTC.

The chain employs TRBV2 and TRBJ2-1; 13 bases match TRBD2. The CDR3 is made up of 19 amino acids. Trimming took 4 bases from V and 4 from J; bases not matched to a gene: 13. Germline assignment: CDR1 SNHLY and CDR2 FYNNEI. The CDR3 DNA sequence: TGTGCCAGCAGTGGGACCCCGGGACTAGCGGGGTTAAGATACAATGAGCAGTTCTTC. This codes for CASSGTPGLAGLRYNEQFF.

The rearrangement joins TRBV7-2 to TRBJ2-7; D might be TRBD2 (5 bases). Per the germline V gene, CDR1 is SGHTA and CDR2 is FQGNSA. Trimming took off 1 base at V and 0 bases at J, with 10 bases between the two ends. The CDR3 extends over 15 amino acids. CDR3 in amino acids: CASSLGAGSSYEQYF. In DNA, the CDR3 is TGTGCCAGCAGCTTAGGGGCGGGTAGCTCCTACGAGCAGTACTTC. The full variable domain, its missing parts supplied by reference TRBV7-2 and TRBJ2-7, is GAGVSQSPSNKVTEKGKDVELRCDPISGHTALYWYRQSLGQGLEFLIYFQGNSAPDKSGLPSDRFSAERTGGSVSTLTIQRTQQEDSAVYLCASSLGAGSSYEQYFGPGTRLTVT.

This clone was picked up one time. This specimen includes other DNA sequences encoding the same CDR3. The rearrangement uses TRBV27 and TRBJ2-1, with D possibly matching TRBD2 (6 bases). Trimming pared 3 bases from V and 0 bases from J, leaving 6 bases between. There are 14 residues in the CDR3. Germline V CDR1 and CDR2: MNHEY, SMNVEV (reference sequence). DNA for the CDR3: TGTGCCAGCAGTTTCGGGGGCTCCTACAATGAGCAGTTCTTC. Encoded protein: CASSFGGSYNEQFF.

V is TRBV11-3 and J is TRBJ2-2, with 12 bases that match TRBD2. The CDR3 runs to 15 residues. J gave up 6 bases and V 7 bases, and 6 bases lay outside the gene matches. Germline CDR1 and CDR2: SGHNT and YENEEA. The CDR3 is CASTLTSGSPGELFF. DNA of the CDR3: TGTGCCAGCACCCTGACTAGCGGGAGTCCCGGGGAGCTGTTTTTT. Combining the CDR3 with reference TRBV11-3 and TRBJ2-2 gives the whole variable domain EAGVVQSPRYKIIEKKQPVAFWCNPISGHNTLYWYLQNLGQGPELLIRYENEEAVDDSQLPKDRFSAERLKGVDSTLKIQPAELGDSAVYLCASTLTSGSPGELFFGEGSRLTVL.

For this clone: The same CDR3 is also encoded by other DNA sequences in this sample. V is TRBV27 and J is TRBJ1-5, with D perhaps TRBD1 (6 bases). Trimming cost V 5 bases and J 0 bases, with 11 bases left between them. The CDR3 runs 15 residues. Germline CDR1 MNHEY, CDR2 SMNVEV (reference sequence). CDR3 loop: CASSPGTLSNQPQHF. CDR3 in DNA: TGTGCCAGCAGTCCAGGGACACTTAGCAATCAGCCCCAGCATTTT.

This sequence joins TRBV27 and TRBJ1-1; TRBD1 aligns across 8 bases. V trimming: 0 bases; J trimming: 5 bases; junction bases outside the gene matches: 8. In germline, CDR1 is MNHEY, CDR2 SMNVEV (reference sequence). This CDR3 is built from 16 residues. CDR3 coding DNA: TGTGCCAGCAGTTTATCCCCAGGCAGGGGGCAAACTGAAGCTTTCTTT. Protein product: CASSLSPGRGQTEAFF.

This chain links TRBV7-2 with TRBJ2-5; D is uncertain. TRBJ2-7 explains the end of the DNA better; the J call may be wrong. There are 14 residues in the CDR3. CDR1 SGHTA and CDR2 FQGNSA come from the germline V gene. CDR3 DNA: TGTGCCACCTTAGCCCGAGGCAGGCACTACGAGCAGTACTTC. It codes for CATLARGRHYEQYF.

This chain links TRBV21-1 with TRBJ1-2; the tabulated D call, TRBD1, remains unverified against the DNA. TRBV21-1 is a recognized pseudogene. The CDR3 contains 15 residues. CDR3 in DNA: TGTGCCAGCAGCCTTAAGGGGGCTAAAATGAAGGGCTACACCTTC. Translation: CASSLKGAKMKGYTF.

The chain uses TRBV7-9 and TRBJ2-7; D possibly corresponds to TRBD1 (6 bases). The ends were cut back, 1 base at V and 0 bases at J, with 10 bases in the middle. CDR1 and CDR2 from the germline V gene are SEHNR and FQNEAQ (reference sequence). The CDR3 extends over 15 amino acids. The DNA of the CDR3 is TGTGCCAGCAGCTTAGGTTACAGGGACTCCTACGAGCAGTACTTC. Translating gives CASSLGYRDSYEQYF.

The rearrangement uses TRBV27 and TRBJ2-1; D tentatively reads TRBD1 or TRBD2 (5 bases each). The V gene's germline CDR1 is MNHEY and CDR2 SMNVEV (reference sequence). V was shortened by 6 bases and J by 5 bases, with 17 bases between the two germline ends. This CDR3 region has 15 residues. The chain's CDR3 is CASSLPGAGNNEQFF. CDR3 sequence (DNA): TGTGCCAGCAGCTTACCCGGGGCAGGCAACAATGAGCAGTTCTTC.

The rearrangement links TRBV4-1 to TRBJ1-1; D not certain. Germline V gene sequence: CDR1 MGHRA, CDR2 YSYEKL. CDR3 length: 16 amino acids. V lost 4 bases, J lost 1 base, and 16 bases lay in between. The CDR3 is CASSPEGGRQNTEAFF. The CDR3 DNA reads as TGCGCCAGCAGCCCCGAGGGCGGAAGACAGAACACTGAAGCTTTCTTT.

Regarding this clone: Other DNA sequences in this specimen translate into the identical CDR3. The chain employs TRBV19 and TRBJ1-5; a weak D match, TRBD1 (5 bases). Trimming took 1 base from V and 7 from J, leaving 8 bases between them. Germline V gene lookup returns CDR1 LNHDA and CDR2 SQIVND (reference sequence). This CDR3 contains 13 residues. The CDR3 protein is CASSIGGNQPQHF. Written as DNA, the CDR3 is TGTGCCAGTAGTATAGGGGGGAACCAGCCCCAGCATTTT.